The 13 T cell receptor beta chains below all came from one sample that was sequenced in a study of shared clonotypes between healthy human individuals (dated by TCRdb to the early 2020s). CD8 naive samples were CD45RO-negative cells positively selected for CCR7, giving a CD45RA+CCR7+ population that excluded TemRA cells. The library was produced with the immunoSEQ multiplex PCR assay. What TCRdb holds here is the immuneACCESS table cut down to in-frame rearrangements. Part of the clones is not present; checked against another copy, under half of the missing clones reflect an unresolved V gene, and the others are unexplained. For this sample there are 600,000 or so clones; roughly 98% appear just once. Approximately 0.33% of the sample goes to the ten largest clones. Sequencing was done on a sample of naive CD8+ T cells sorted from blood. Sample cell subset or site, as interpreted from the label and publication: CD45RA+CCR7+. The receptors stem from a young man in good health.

The CDR3 region is CASSLRGIGYEQYF. DNA of the CDR3: TGTGCCAGCAGCCTGAGAGGCATCGGCTACGAGCAGTACTTC. The V and J genes are TRBV13 and TRBJ2-7; no firm D call. The CDR3 runs to 14 residues. In germline, CDR1 is PRHDT, CDR2 FYEKMQ (reference sequence). Trimming took off 5 bases at V and 3 bases at J, with 14 bases between the two ends.

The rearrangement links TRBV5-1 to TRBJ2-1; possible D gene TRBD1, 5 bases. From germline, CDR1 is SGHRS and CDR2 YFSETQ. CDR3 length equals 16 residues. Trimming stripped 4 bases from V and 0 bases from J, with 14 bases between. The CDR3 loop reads CASSPLADTSYNEQFF. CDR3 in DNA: TGCGCCAGCAGCCCCCTCGCGGACACCTCCTACAATGAGCAGTTCTTC.

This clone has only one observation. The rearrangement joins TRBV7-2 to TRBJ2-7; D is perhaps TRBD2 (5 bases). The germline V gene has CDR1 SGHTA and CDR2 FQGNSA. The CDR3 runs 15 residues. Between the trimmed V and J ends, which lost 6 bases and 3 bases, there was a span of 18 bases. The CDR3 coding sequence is TGTGCCAGCAGTTCCGGGTTAGCGTGGCGCTACGAGCAGTACTTC. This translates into CASSSGLAWRYEQYF. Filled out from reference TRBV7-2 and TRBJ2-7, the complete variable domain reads GAGVSQSPSNKVTEKGKDVELRCDPISGHTALYWYRQSLGQGLEFLIYFQGNSAPDKSGLPSDRFSAERTGGSVSTLTIQRTQQEDSAVYLCASSSGLAWRYEQYFGPGTRLTVT.

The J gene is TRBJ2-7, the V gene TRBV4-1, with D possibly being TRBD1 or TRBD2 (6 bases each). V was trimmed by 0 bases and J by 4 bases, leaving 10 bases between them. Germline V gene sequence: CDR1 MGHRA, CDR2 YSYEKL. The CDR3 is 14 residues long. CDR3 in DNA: TGCGCCAGCAGCCAAGATTCGGGGGCTTACGAGCAGTACTTC. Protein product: CASSQDSGAYEQYF.

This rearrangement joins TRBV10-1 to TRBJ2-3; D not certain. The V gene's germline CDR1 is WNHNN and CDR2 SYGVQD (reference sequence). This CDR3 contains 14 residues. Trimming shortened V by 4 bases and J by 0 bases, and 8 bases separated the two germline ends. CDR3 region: CASSGRKSTDTQYF. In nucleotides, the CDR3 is TGCGCCAGCAGTGGAAGAAAAAGCACAGATACGCAGTATTTT.

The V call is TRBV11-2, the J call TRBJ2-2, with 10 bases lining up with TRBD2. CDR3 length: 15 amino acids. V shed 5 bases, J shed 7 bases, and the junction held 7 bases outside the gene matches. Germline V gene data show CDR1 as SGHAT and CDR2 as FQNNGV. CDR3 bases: TGTGCCAGCAGCCCGCTAGCGGGAGTGGGCGGGGAGCTGTTTTTT. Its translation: CASSPLAGVGGELFF.

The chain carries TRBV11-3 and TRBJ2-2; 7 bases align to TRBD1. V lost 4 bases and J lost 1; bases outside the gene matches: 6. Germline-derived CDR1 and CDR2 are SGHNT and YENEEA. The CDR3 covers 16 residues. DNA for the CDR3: TGTGCCAGCAGCTCAGAACAGGGGATGAACACCGGGGAGCTGTTTTTT. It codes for CASSSEQGMNTGELFF.

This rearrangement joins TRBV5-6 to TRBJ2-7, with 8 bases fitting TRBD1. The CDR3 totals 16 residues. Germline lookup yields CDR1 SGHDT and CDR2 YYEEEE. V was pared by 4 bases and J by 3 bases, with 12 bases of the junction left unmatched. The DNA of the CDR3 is TGTGCCAGCAGCCCAATCCGACAGGGGAGGTTCTACGAGCAGTACTTC. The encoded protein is CASSPIRQGRFYEQYF.

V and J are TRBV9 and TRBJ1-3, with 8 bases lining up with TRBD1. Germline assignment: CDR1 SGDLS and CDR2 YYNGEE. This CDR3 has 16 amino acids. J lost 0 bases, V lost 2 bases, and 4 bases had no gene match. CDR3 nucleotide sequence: TGTGCCAGCAGCGTCGACAGGGGCAGCTCTGGAAACACCATATATTTT. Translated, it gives CASSVDRGSSGNTIYF.

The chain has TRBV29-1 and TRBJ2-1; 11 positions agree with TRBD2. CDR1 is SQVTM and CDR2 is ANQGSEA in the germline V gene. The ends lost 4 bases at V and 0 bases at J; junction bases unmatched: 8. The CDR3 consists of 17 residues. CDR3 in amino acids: CSVGGIAGGNSYNEQFF. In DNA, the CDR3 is TGCAGCGTTGGGGGGATAGCGGGAGGGAACTCCTACAATGAGCAGTTCTTC.

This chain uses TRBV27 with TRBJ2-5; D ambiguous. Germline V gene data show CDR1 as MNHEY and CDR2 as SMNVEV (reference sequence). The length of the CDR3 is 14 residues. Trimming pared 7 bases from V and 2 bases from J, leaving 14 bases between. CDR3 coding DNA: TGTGCCAGCACCACAAATAGGAAACAAGAGACCCAGTACTTC. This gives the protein CASTTNRKQETQYF.

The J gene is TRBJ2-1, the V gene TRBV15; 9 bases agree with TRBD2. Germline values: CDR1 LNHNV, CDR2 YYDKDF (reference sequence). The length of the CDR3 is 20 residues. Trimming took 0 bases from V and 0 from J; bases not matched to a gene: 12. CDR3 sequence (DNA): TGTGCCACCAGCAGAGATAGTTTCCGGCGGGAGGGGAGCTCCTACAATGAGCAGTTCTTC. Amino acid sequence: CATSRDSFRREGSSYNEQFF.

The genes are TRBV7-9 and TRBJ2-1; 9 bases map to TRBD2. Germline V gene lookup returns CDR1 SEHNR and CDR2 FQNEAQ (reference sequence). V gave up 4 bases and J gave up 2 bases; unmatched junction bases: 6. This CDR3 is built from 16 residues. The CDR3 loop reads CASSYRLAEPYNEQFF. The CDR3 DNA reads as TGTGCCAGCAGCTACAGACTAGCGGAGCCCTACAATGAGCAGTTCTTC.